The entry below describes one T cell receptor beta chain. CDR1 is SGHRS, CDR2 YFSETQ, per germline. The CDR3 covers 15 residues. With UMIs, 5'RACE template switching was used to make TCR beta cDNA. One entry per CDR3 protein, without DNA, is what TCRdb gives after re-calling the 5' RACE reads. In total, the table holds about 380,000 distinct CDR3 sequences. This sample was taken from a study of T cells expressing NK-cell markers. Study at large: Sorted CD3+CD56+NKG2C+, CD3+CD56+NKG2C- and CD3+CD56-NKG2C+ T-cell subsets were beta-chain profiled. The sequencing cohort of eight donors included seven HCMV-seropositive individuals and one seronegative individual.

The clonotype was recovered from a man aged 18 to 70 in good health. J is TRBJ1-1 and V is TRBV5-1; no DNA is available, so the TRBD1 call from TCRdb remains unchecked. Sequencing input: blood T cells: a sorted CD56 or NKG2C T cell subset, CD4+ or CD8+ T cells, or bulk PBMC T cells (not recorded which). The CDR3 region is CASSTSGTLDTEAFF.